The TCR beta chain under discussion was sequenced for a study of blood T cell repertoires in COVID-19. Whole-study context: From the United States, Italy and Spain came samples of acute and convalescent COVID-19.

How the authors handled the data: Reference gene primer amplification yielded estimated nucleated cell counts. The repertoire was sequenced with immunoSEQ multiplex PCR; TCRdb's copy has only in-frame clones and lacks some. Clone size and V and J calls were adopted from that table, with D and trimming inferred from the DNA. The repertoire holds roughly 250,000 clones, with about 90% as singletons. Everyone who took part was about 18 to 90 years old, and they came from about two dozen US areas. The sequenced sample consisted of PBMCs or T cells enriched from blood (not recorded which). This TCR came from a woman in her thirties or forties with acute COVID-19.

In DNA form, the CDR3 reads TGTGCCAGCAGCTTCAAAAGGACTAGCGGAGCCACCGGGGAGCTGTTTTTT. This translates into CASSFKRTSGATGELFF. The J gene is TRBJ2-2, the V gene TRBV11-3; 10 positions match TRBD2. CDR1 is SGHNT and CDR2 is YENEEA in the germline V gene. The CDR3 consists of 17 residues. V gave up 3 bases and J gave up 4 bases; unmatched junction bases: 8.